This TCR beta chain came from a study of blood T cell repertoires in COVID-19. Study summary: Collection of acute and convalescent COVID-19 samples took place in the United States, Italy and Spain.

The assay was immunoSEQ multiplex PCR, and TCRdb's table has in-frame clones only and misses some. There are fewer than 350,000 clones in the sample; around nine tenths occur only once, and approximately 0.97% lies in the top ten. The CDR3 is made up of 16 amino acids. Germline CDR1 reads SGHAT; CDR2 reads FQDESV (reference sequence). Trimming left V 5 bases short and J 2 bases short, with 15 bases between. The specimen sequenced was PBMCs or T cells enriched from blood (not recorded which). V is TRBV11-1 and J is TRBJ1-4; no reliable D call. The clonotype comes from a woman between 25 and 40 years old who had been exposed to COVID-19. In DNA form, the CDR3 reads TGTGCCAGCAGCCCTTTCGCGAGATCCACTAATGAAAAACTGTTTTTT. Translated, it gives CASSPFARSTNEKLFF.